This TCR beta chain was recorded in a study of beta chain features in type 1 diabetes. Germline-derived CDR1 and CDR2 are SGHRS and YFSETQ. With 0 bases removed from V and 0 bases from J, the gap between germline ends came to 13 bases. CDR3 length: 18 amino acids. Study outcomes and limitations: In every one of the four CD4+ subsets, TCRB CDR3s were moderately but significantly shorter in Type 1 diabetes patients.

The authors reverse transcribed all of the isolated RNA, so sequencing captured expressed TCRB transcripts. Assay: immunoSEQ multiplex PCR; the TCRdb copy retains only in-frame clones and omits some. The sample has 640,000 or so clones; over 12% are singletons. This clone was seen a few times. Antigen specificity is unknown. The sample comprised naive CD4+ T cells from blood. The receptor was isolated from a man between 18 and 29 years old with type 1 diabetes. The chain carries TRBV5-1 and TRBJ2-6; maybe TRBD1 (5 bases). CDR3 loop: CASSLADRLDSGANVLTF. Written as DNA, the CDR3 is TGCGCCAGCAGCTTGGCAGACAGACTTGACTCTGGGGCCAACGTCCTGACTTTC.